This paragraph reports one T cell receptor (beta chain). Method: immunoSEQ multiplex PCR; TCRdb's copy keeps in-frame clones and lacks some. This table holds about 230,000 clones, over 75% found once. This entry belongs to a study of blood T cell repertoires in COVID-19. The CDR3 totals 16 residues. V was trimmed by 4 bases and J by 4 bases, leaving 16 bases between them. Germline V CDR1 and CDR2: LGHNA, YSLEER. The chain employs TRBV4-3 and TRBJ1-4; tentative D call: TRBD1 (6 bases). The material sequenced was peripheral blood. The clonotype was recovered from a man aged 50 to 59 with COVID-19, enrolled during active disease. Here the CDR3 DNA reads TGCGCCAGCAGCCTTACCCCGGACAGACTTAATGAAAAACTGTTTTTT. As protein: CASSLTPDRLNEKLFF.